This TCR beta chain was sequenced during a study of T cell clonality in common variable immunodeficiency. This clone was seen repeatedly, ten times or more. The antigen is not known. The missing CDR3 end, 3 residues past where the read stops, is filled in from the germline J gene. This CDR3 spans 16 amino acids. Germline V CDR1 and CDR2: SGHRS, YFSETQ. J was trimmed by 4 bases and V by 0 bases; bases with no gene match: 9. CVID and control samples used equivalent genomic DNA input. TCRdb keeps only in-frame clones here, not all; method: immunoSEQ multiplex PCR. The sample shows around 50,000 clones, none of them appearing just once. Study findings and constraints: Common variable immunodeficiency TCR beta sequences reportedly had fewer deletions and N-nucleotide insertions. The cause of increased CVID clonality remains unclear without subpopulation sequencing.

This TCR came from a person between 18 and 75 years old in good health. Material: peripheral blood mononuclear cells. The chain has TRBV5-1 and TRBJ2-7; 8 bases align to TRBD2. The CDR3 reads CASSLEFRREGYEQYF. The covered CDR3 bases are TGCGCCAGCAGCTTGGAGTTTCGACGGGAGGGGTACGAG.